The rows below give T cell receptor beta chains drawn from one sample of a study of T cell responses to AZD1222 COVID-19 vaccine. TCRdb's table, derived via immunoSEQ multiplex PCR, lists solely in-frame clones and lacks some. The table lists roughly 180,000 clones, about 86% of them singletons, with roughly 0.5% in the top ten. The starting material was peripheral blood, obtained on day 0 of AZD1222 vaccination. These receptors originate from an adult in good health. CDR3s include the opening cysteine and the closing phenylalanine or tryptophan. D genes are given only for firm matches. Not all rows give a size; the values are once, few, many and, for expanded clones, a class.

>NA|NA|TRBV19|TRBJ2-1
TGTGCCAGTAGTTCTCACCGGGACCACCCACCCTACAATGGGCAGTTCTTC
CASSSHRDHPPYNGQFF
>NA|NA|TRBV5-1|TRBJ2-2
TGCGCCAGCAGCTTGAACGACAGGGAGCTGTTTTTT
CASSLNDRELFF
>NA|NA|TRBV9|TRBJ1-4
TGTGCCAGCAGCCGAGACAATGAAAAACTGTTTTTT
CASSRDNEKLFF
>once|TRBD1|TRBV19|TRBJ1-1
TGTGCCAGTAGTATAGACCGAGACAGGGTTGGTGAAGCTTTCTTT
CASSIDRDRVGEAFF
>NA|NA|TRBV7-3|TRBJ2-3
TGTGCCAGCAGCCCCAGGGGCGGCAGGGTTGCAGATACGCAGTATTTT
CASSPRGGRVADTQYF
>once|NA|TRBV6-4|TRBJ2-3
TGTGCCAGCAGGGTGGGCGGGAGCACAGATACGCAGTATTTT
CASRVGGSTDTQYF
>once|NA|TRBV18|TRBJ1-1
TGTGCCAGCTCACCAAATAGACAGCCCAACACTGAAGCTTTCTTT
CASSPNRQPNTEAFF
>NA|NA|TRBV2|TRBJ1-5
TGTGCCAGCACCGAAGACAGAGCCCAATTGCAGCCCCAGCATTTT
CASTEDRAQLQPQHF
>once|NA|TRBV19|TRBJ1-5
TGTGCCAGTACCCCCGCCAGGGCTAGCAATCAGCCCCAGCATTTT
CASTPARASNQPQHF
>NA|NA|TRBV6-5|TRBJ1-2
TGTGCCAGCAGTTACTCCAGGTTTAGGGCTGGCTACACCTTC
CASSYSRFRAGYTF
>few|NA|TRBV9|TRBJ2-7
TGTGCCAGCAGCGTAGCCGCGGGACAGACATACGAGCAGTACTTC
CASSVAAGQTYEQYF
>NA|NA|TRBV11-1|TRBJ1-1
TGTGCCAGCAGCGTAAACCTTCTGGGGAACACTGAAGCTTTCTTT
CASSVNLLGNTEAFF
>NA|TRBD2|TRBV7-3|TRBJ2-1
TGTGCCAGCAACACTCTAGCGGGGGTAACCTACAATGAGCAGTTCTTC
CASNTLAGVTYNEQFF
>NA|NA|TRBV28|TRBJ2-3
TGTGCCACGGAGTCCCGAGGCACAGATACGCAGTATTTT
CATESRGTDTQYF
>NA|TRBD1|TRBV19|TRBJ1-2
TGTGCCAGTAGGGGGACAGGGGGTGATGGCTACACCTTC
CASRGTGGDGYTF